These 24 T cell receptor beta chains originate from one sample sequenced in a study of spatial heterogeneity in lung cancer. Time point defined: sample taken at primary tumor resection. In TCRdb, the 5' RACE reads were re-called with MiXCR into one record per CDR3 protein. The sample includes roughly 80,000 distinct CDR3 sequences, about 8% seen only once; the top ten take about 7%. The specimen comprised PBMCs, sampled at surgery. The receptors stem from a male donor with early-stage non-small cell lung cancer.

This clonotype was recorded at least ten times. The V gene is TRBV12-3 or TRBV12-4, the J gene TRBJ2-1; the D gene is possibly TRBD1 (7 bases). This CDR3 is 13 amino acids long. V lost 5 bases and J 9 bases, leaving 14 bases between the germline ends. The CDR3 spells CASSGNRGGEQFF. The DNA for the CDR3 is TGTGCCAGCAGTGGGAACAGGGGAGGTGAGCAGTTCTTC.

This clonotype was seen at least ten times. The rearrangement links TRBV7-2 to TRBJ2-1, with no clear D. Germline CDR1 SGHTA, CDR2 FQGNSA. V was clipped by 2 bases and J by 10 bases, with 6 bases between them. This CDR3 is 11 amino acids long. CDR3 sequence: CASSLPGEQFF. CDR3 bases: TGTGCCAGCAGCTTACCCGGGGAGCAGTTCTTC.

This clonotype was picked up many times. The chain has TRBV7-9 and TRBJ2-1, with TRBD1 identical over 9 bases. The CDR3 runs 19 residues. With V trimmed by 5 bases and J by 0 bases, 14 bases remained unmatched. Germline V gene lookup returns CDR1 SEHNR and CDR2 FQNEAQ (reference sequence). Written as DNA, the CDR3 is TGTGCCAGCAGCGACGCCCCGGGACAGGGAATTGGCTCCTACAATGAGCAGTTCTTC. Translating it yields CASSDAPGQGIGSYNEQFF.

This clonotype was found a few times. The CDR3 coding sequence is TGCAGTGCTTTACGGACAGGGGGATTTAGCAATCAGCCCCAGCATTTT. It encodes CSALRTGGFSNQPQHF. The V call is TRBV20-1, the J call TRBJ1-5; TRBD1 aligns across 10 bases. Trimming took 5 bases from V and 0 from J; bases not matched to a gene: 7. This CDR3 comprises 16 residues. CDR1 and CDR2 from the germline V gene are DFQATT and SNEGSKA (reference sequence).

This clonotype was seen many times. This chain uses TRBV20-1 with TRBJ1-5; no clear D gene. CDR1 and CDR2 from the germline V gene are DFQATT and SNEGSKA (reference sequence). The CDR3 runs 16 residues. Trimming took 0 bases from V and 4 from J, leaving 16 bases between them. The CDR3 here is CSARDRKRQLNQPQHF. CDR3 sequence (DNA): TGCAGTGCTAGAGATAGGAAAAGGCAGTTAAATCAGCCCCAGCATTTT.

The CDR3 region is CASSLAPWQMNTGELFF. DNA of the CDR3: TGTGCCAGCAGCTTGGCCCCGTGGCAGATGAACACCGGGGAGCTGTTTTTT. The V and J genes are TRBV5-6 and TRBJ2-2; D gene ambiguous. The CDR3 is 17 amino acids. The ends were cut back, 0 bases at V and 1 base at J, with 13 bases in the middle. Germline loops: CDR1 SGHDT, CDR2 YYEEEE.

The V gene is TRBV20-1, the J gene TRBJ2-1; 13 positions agree with TRBD2. The J segment lost 4 bases and the V segment lost 1 base, leaving 1 base of the junction unmatched. The CDR3 loop spans 15 amino acids. Looked up from germline, CDR1 is DFQATT and CDR2 is SNEGSKA (reference sequence). CDR3 coding DNA: TGCAGTGCTAGAGGACTAGCGGGAGGTTACAATGAGCAGTTCTTC. Residues: CSARGLAGGYNEQFF.

The rearrangement links TRBV2 to TRBJ2-1; D is perhaps TRBD1 (6 bases). The ends were cut back, 6 bases at V and 5 bases at J, with 8 bases in the middle. The CDR3 length is 12 residues. Per germline, CDR1 SNHLY and CDR2 FYNNEI. The CDR3 DNA reads TGTGCCAGCAGGGACAGCCACAATGAGCAGTTCTTC. Translating it yields CASRDSHNEQFF.

This clonotype has at least ten counts. This chain links TRBV10-2 with TRBJ2-7; D is perhaps TRBD1 (6 bases). Germline V gene lookup returns CDR1 WSHSY and CDR2 SAAADI. The CDR3 is made up of 15 amino acids. V was pared by 5 bases and J by 1 base, with 15 bases between. The CDR3 spells CASSPGHPKSYEQYF. The CDR3 region has the DNA TGCGCCAGCAGTCCGGGACACCCGAAATCCTACGAGCAGTACTTC.

The rearrangement links TRBV24-1 to TRBJ1-2; TRBD1 agrees at 7 bases. The CDR3 has 13 amino acids. Looked up from germline, CDR1 is KGHDR and CDR2 is SFDVKD. The V segment lost 3 bases and the J segment 4 bases; nucleotides outside the gene matches: 1. Here the CDR3 reads CATSDRGPYGYTF. CDR3 DNA sequence: TGTGCCACCAGTGATAGGGGGCCCTATGGCTACACCTTC.

The table lists this clonotype with a few counts. The chain has TRBV5-4 and TRBJ2-7; TRBD1 matches at 7 bases. J lost 2 bases, V lost 0 bases, and 2 bases had no gene match. Germline V gives CDR1 SGHNT, CDR2 YYREEE (reference sequence). The CDR3 sequence is 14 residues long. CDR3 residues: CASSLETGPYEQYF. The CDR3 DNA follows: TGTGCCAGCAGCTTGGAGACAGGGCCCTACGAGCAGTACTTC.

This clonotype was seen only a few times. The chain's CDR3 is CSARSNSGTEAFF. The CDR3 nucleotides read TGCAGTGCTAGGTCTAATTCAGGAACTGAAGCTTTCTTT. The rearrangement uses TRBV20-1 and TRBJ1-1; D not certain. The CDR3 spans 13 residues. The V end lost 3 bases, the J end lost 5 bases, and 13 bases lay between the germline ends. The germline V gene has CDR1 DFQATT and CDR2 SNEGSKA (reference sequence).

J is TRBJ1-5 and V is TRBV20-1, with 7 bases identical to TRBD1. Per the germline V gene, CDR1 is DFQATT and CDR2 is SNEGSKA (reference sequence). V gave up 0 bases and J gave up 6 bases; unmatched junction bases: 11. The CDR3 contains 16 residues. CDR3 DNA sequence: TGCAGTGCTAGAGATGTTTGGGACAGTAGTATTCAGCCCCAGCATTTT. This gives the protein CSARDVWDSSIQPQHF.

This clonotype was counted only a few times. The rearrangement uses TRBV20-1 and TRBJ1-1; D is unclear. V lost 3 bases and J lost 2, with 7 bases in between. CDR1 is DFQATT and CDR2 is SNEGSKA in the germline V gene (reference sequence). The CDR3 is made up of 12 amino acids. The chain's CDR3 is CSARKTNTEAFF. The CDR3, as DNA: TGCAGTGCTAGGAAGACCAACACTGAAGCTTTCTTT.

The V call is TRBV24-1, the J call TRBJ2-2; D is uncertain. V was shortened by 5 bases and J by 6 bases, with 12 bases between the two germline ends. The CDR3 covers 14 residues. CDR1 KGHDR and CDR2 SFDVKD come from the germline V gene. CDR3: CATSARKGAGELFF. The CDR3 nucleotides are TGTGCCACCAGTGCGAGAAAGGGTGCCGGGGAGCTGTTTTTT.

This clonotype was seen repeatedly, ten times or more. The chain has TRBV20-1 and TRBJ1-5, with a tentative D call TRBD1 (5 bases). The CDR3 is 17 residues long. Germline CDR1 reads DFQATT; CDR2 reads SNEGSKA (reference sequence). Between the trimmed V and J ends, which lost 1 base and 0 bases, there was a span of 16 bases. CDR3 nucleotide sequence: TGCAGTGCTAGAGGGGCTAGGGGCCAGAGTAGCAATCAGCCCCAGCATTTT. It codes for CSARGARGQSSNQPQHF.

At least ten counts were recorded for this clonotype. The chain recombines TRBV15 with TRBJ2-5; unclear D gene. The V gene lost 0 bases and the J gene lost 2 bases, with 7 bases spanning the gap. CDR1 and CDR2 (germline): LNHNV, YYDKDF (reference sequence). The CDR3 consists of 14 residues. The CDR3 sequence: CATSREVQQETQYF. The CDR3 DNA reads TGTGCCACCAGCAGAGAAGTGCAGCAAGAGACCCAGTACTTC. Using reference TRBV15 and TRBJ2-5 for the parts outside the CDR3, the full variable domain is DAMVIQNPRYQVTQFGKPVTLSCSQTLNHNVMYWYQQKSSQAPKLLFHYYDKDFNNEADTPDNFQSRRPNTSFCFLDIRSPGLGDTAMYLCATSREVQQETQYFGPGTRLLVL.

This clonotype was observed at least ten times. The V and J genes are TRBV4-1 and TRBJ2-6; D is uncertain. The CDR3 contains 16 residues. Germline V lookup: CDR1 MGHRA, CDR2 YSYEKL. V was cut by 7 bases and J by 0 bases, with 13 bases left in between. CDR3 nucleotides: TGCGCCAGCAATCCGTCGGGTTCCTCTGGGGCCAACGTCCTGACTTTC. Translation: CASNPSGSSGANVLTF.

Ten or more counts support this clonotype. The chain combines TRBV27 with TRBJ1-2; D gene unclear. Trimming pared 1 base from V and 5 bases from J, leaving 17 bases between. Germline V CDR1 and CDR2: MNHEY, SMNVEV (reference sequence). The CDR3 is 16 residues long. CDR3 residues: CASSLFRQAKWYGYTF. The CDR3 bases are TGTGCCAGCAGTTTATTCCGCCAGGCGAAATGGTATGGCTACACCTTC.

This clonotype has more than one count but fewer than ten. The V gene is TRBV4-2, the J gene TRBJ2-7, with D unclear. The CDR3 spans 14 residues. Trimming stripped 4 bases from V and 2 bases from J, with 12 bases between. Germline V gene sequence: CDR1 LGHNA, CDR2 YNFKEQ. The CDR3 coding sequence is TGTGCCAGCAGCCCGTGGGGTGAAACCTACGAGCAGTACTTC. This codes for CASSPWGETYEQYF.

There are many counts of this clonotype. The rearrangement links TRBV10-2 to TRBJ2-2; 8 nucleotides line up with TRBD2. From germline, CDR1 is WSHSY and CDR2 SAAADI. V shed 11 bases and J 4 bases; nucleotides not matched to a gene: 12. The CDR3 consists of 15 residues. CDR3 in amino acids: CACRKREPATGELFF. The CDR3 bases are TGCGCCTGTCGGAAGCGGGAGCCGGCCACCGGGGAGCTGTTTTTT.

This clonotype appeared a few times. The rearrangement uses TRBV2 and TRBJ1-5; 8 bases agree with TRBD1. Germline loops: CDR1 SNHLY, CDR2 FYNNEI. The CDR3 is 15 residues long. V trimming: 5 bases; J trimming: 3 bases; junction bases outside the gene matches: 6. CDR3 in amino acids: CASSPDRAVNQPQHF. The CDR3, as DNA: TGTGCCAGCAGTCCGGACAGGGCGGTCAATCAGCCCCAGCATTTT.

This clonotype occurred many times. The rearrangement joins TRBV29-1 to TRBJ2-1; D might be TRBD1 (5 bases). Germline CDR1 reads SQVTM; CDR2 reads ANQGSEA. The CDR3 extends over 12 amino acids. Written as DNA, the CDR3 is TGCACCACGAAGTCAGGGTTCGATGAGCAGTTCTTC. Encoded protein: CTTKSGFDEQFF.

A few counts support this clonotype. The junction differs from germline at one of its ends, possibly a read error. The chain employs TRBV5-4 and TRBJ1-1, with a weak D call TRBD1 (6 bases). The CDR3 length is 13 residues. Germline V gives CDR1 SGHNT, CDR2 YYREEE (reference sequence). CDR3 DNA sequence: TGTGCCAGCAGCTTGCAGGGGAACGCTGAAGCTTTCTTT. It translates to CASSLQGNAEAFF.